This T cell receptor beta chain comes out of a study of human T cells and chemical hapten exposure. TCRdb used MiXCR to reprocess the RACE reads, holding one entry per CDR3 protein. The table shows 75,000 to 90,000 distinct CDR3 sequences, with roughly 7.2% occurring only once. This clonotype was observed at least ten times. This CDR3 has 16 residues. Germline loops: CDR1 MNHEY, CDR2 SMNVEV (reference sequence). Trimming at V came to 1 base and at J to 15 bases, leaving 15 bases not matched to a gene. Time point noted: patch test 1, 2 weeks after DPC sensitization. Treatment indicated: therapeutic diphenylcyclopropenone sensitization with weekly scalp DPC.

Material: whole blood, obtained in connection with sensitization to the hapten diphenylcyclopropenone (DPC). The chain employs TRBV27 and TRBJ1-6; TRBD1 matches at 7 bases. This TCR was recovered from a woman between 25 and 40 years old with alopecia areata. Some clones in this sample may be carry-over from other donors' samples. CDR3 in amino acids: CASSLFVPGQALLLHF. The CDR3 DNA reads TGTGCCAGCAGTTTATTTGTCCCCGGACAGGCTCTACTCCTCCACTTT.